Presented here are 4 T cell receptor beta chains from one specimen sequenced in a study of cytomegalovirus exposure and HLA in healthy donors. The PCR contained 60 Vbeta and 13 Jbeta primers. TCRdb's table, derived via immunoSEQ multiplex PCR, lists solely in-frame clones and lacks some. Of about 150,000 clones in the sample, 75% were seen once. Sequences were obtained from PBMCs. The receptors derive from a man aged 30 to 45 in good health and CMV-seronegative.

V usage is TRBV19 and J usage is TRBJ1-1, with D perhaps TRBD1 (5 bases). CDR1 is LNHDA, CDR2 SQIVND, per germline (reference sequence). The CDR3 is 15 residues long. V was cut by 7 bases and J by 5 bases, with 20 bases left in between. Written as DNA, the CDR3 is TGTGCCAGTACCACGCGGCGGGGGGGGGAGACTGAAGCTTTCTTT. Translating gives CASTTRRGGETEAFF.

This rearrangement joins TRBV5-6 to TRBJ2-3, with D unresolved. The germline V gene has CDR1 SGHDT and CDR2 YYEEEE. This CDR3 contains 16 residues. The V end was cut by 0 bases, the J end by 2 bases, with 13 bases between. The CDR3 DNA is TGTGCCAGCAGCTTGGTGTCCAGGATACTCACAGATACGCAGTATTTT. It yields the protein CASSLVSRILTDTQYF. Full variable domain (rest looked up from reference TRBV5-6 and TRBJ2-3): DAGVTQSPTHLIKTRGQQVTLRCSPKSGHDTVSWYQQALGQGPQFIFQYYEEEERQRGNFPDRFSGHQFPNYSSELNVNALLLGDSALYLCASSLVSRILTDTQYFGPGTRLTVL.

The chain recombines TRBV18 with TRBJ1-6, with a weak D call TRBD1 (5 bases). CDR3 size: 15 residues. Germline assignment: CDR1 KGHSH and CDR2 LQKENI. Trimming removed 2 bases from V and 9 bases from J, with 14 bases in between. The CDR3 region is CASSPSPGIGSPLHF. CDR3 nucleotide sequence: TGTGCCAGCTCACCAAGTCCAGGGATAGGTTCACCCCTCCACTTT. The variable domain in full, with the rest retrieved from reference TRBV18 and TRBJ1-6, is NAGVMQNPRHLVRRRGQEARLRCSPMKGHSHVYWYRQLPEEGLKFMVYLQKENIIDESGMPKERFSAEFPKEGPSILRIQQVVRGDSAAYFCASSPSPGIGSPLHFGNGTRLTVT.

The CDR3 reads CASRSQGPSNEKLFF. The CDR3 DNA reads TGTGCCAGCAGGTCCCAGGGTCCGAGTAATGAAAAACTGTTTTTT. The gene calls are TRBV28 and TRBJ1-4; perhaps TRBD1 as D (5 bases). This CDR3 has 15 amino acids. The V end lost 6 bases, the J end lost 4 bases, and 15 bases lay between the germline ends. Per germline, CDR1 MDHEN and CDR2 SYDVKM.